These T cell receptor beta chains were read from a single sample in a study of blood T cell repertoires in COVID-19. Some clones are missing from TCRdb's copy, which holds only in-frame ones; the method was immunoSEQ multiplex PCR. The sample lists under 250,000 clones; 85% were seen once. The material sequenced was peripheral blood. The receptors were sampled from a man aged 45-65 years with COVID-19, enrolled during active disease. The CDR3 runs from the conserved cysteine through the conserved F or W. The D gene is left open where the match is weak. Some rows mark clone size as missing; the rest say once, few, many or name a class of expanded clone.

abundance | j_gene | d_gene | v_gene | CDR3aa | CDR3nt
once | TRBJ1-6 | - | TRBV18 | CASSLTVDSPLHF | TGTGCCAGCTCCCTGACAGTTGATTCACCCCTCCACTTT
- | TRBJ2-7 | - | TRBV7-9 | CASSVRGYEQYF | TGTGCCAGCAGCGTCAGGGGCTACGAGCAGTACTTC
- | TRBJ2-1 | TRBD1 | TRBV10-3 | CAIRRTGGNEQFF | TGTGCCATCAGAAGGACAGGGGGAAATGAGCAGTTCTTC
once | TRBJ1-2 | TRBD1 | TRBV2 | CASSEEGAGGYGYTF | TGTGCCAGCAGTGAGGAGGGGGCTGGAGGCTATGGCTACACCTTC
- | TRBJ1-2 | TRBD1 | TRBV5-6 | CASSPGQGLAGYTF | TGTGCCAGCTCTCCCGGACAGGGGCTTGCCGGCTACACCTTC
- | TRBJ1-6 | - | TRBV27 | CASSGLRADYNSPLHF | TGTGCCAGCAGTGGCCTCAGGGCAGACTATAATTCACCCCTCCACTTT
- | TRBJ2-5 | TRBD2 | TRBV9 | CASSVEAGGPGKTQYF | TGTGCCAGCAGCGTAGAGGCGGGGGGGCCCGGAAAGACCCAGTACTTC
once | TRBJ2-7 | - | TRBV7-2 | CASSFAGPYEQYF | TGTGCCAGCAGCTTCGCAGGGCCATACGAGCAGTACTTC
- | TRBJ2-3 | TRBD2 | TRBV4-1 | CASSHNLAGPPDTQYF | TGCGCCAGCAGCCACAACCTAGCGGGGCCCCCAGATACGCAGTATTTT
once | TRBJ2-5 | - | TRBV6-5 | CASKLFPGETQYF | TGTGCCAGCAAATTATTCCCGGGTGAGACCCAGTACTTC
- | TRBJ2-7 | TRBD1 | TRBV11-2 | CATRGRQGALEQYF | TGCGCTACCCGGGGCAGACAGGGGGCCCTCGAGCAGTACTTC
few | TRBJ2-3 | TRBD2 | TRBV10-1 | CASSESPGGTASTDTQYF | TGCGCCAGCAGTGAGTCGCCGGGGGGGACCGCCAGCACAGATACGCAGTATTTT
- | TRBJ2-3 | TRBD2 | TRBV7-2 | CASSLGTSGGVTDTQYF | TGTGCCAGCAGCTTAGGGACTAGCGGGGGGGTTACAGATACGCAGTATTTT
- | TRBJ2-2 | TRBD1 | TRBV7-2 | CASSLRRQGRHTGELFF | TGTGCCAGCAGCTTACGTCGACAGGGGAGGCACACCGGGGAGCTGTTTTTT
- | TRBJ1-6 | - | TRBV27 | CASSLSSLQGRNSPLHF | TGTGCCAGCAGCTTATCCTCCCTACAGGGACGGAATTCACCCCTCCACTTT
- | TRBJ1-1 | - | TRBV25-1 | CASRGDTEAFF | TGTGCCAGCCGCGGGGACACTGAAGCTTTCTTT
once | TRBJ1-2 | - | TRBV12-3/TRBV12-4 | CASSPLELFGYTF | TGTGCCAGCAGCCCCCTTGAACTGTTCGGCTACACCTTC
- | TRBJ2-7 | TRBD1 | TRBV6-5 | CASSDSGTGAHEQYF | TGTGCCAGCAGTGACTCGGGGACAGGGGCCCACGAGCAGTACTTC
- | TRBJ2-7 | - | TRBV5-1 | CASAGAGNFEQYF | TGCGCCAGCGCTGGGGCAGGGAACTTCGAGCAGTACTTC
- | TRBJ1-5 | TRBD1 | TRBV15 | CATRKDRAGNQPQHF | TGTGCCACCAGAAAGGACAGGGCGGGAAATCAGCCCCAGCATTTT
few | TRBJ2-7 | - | TRBV5-4 | CASSLGSQGEREQYF | TGTGCCAGCAGCCTCGGCTCACAGGGTGAGAGGGAGCAGTACTTC
- | TRBJ1-4 | - | TRBV9 | CASSVGQVNEKLFF | TGTGCCAGCAGCGTAGGCCAGGTTAATGAAAAACTGTTTTTT
- | TRBJ1-2 | - | TRBV2 | CASSDQGNYGYTF | TGTGCCAGCAGTGACCAGGGGAACTATGGCTACACCTTC